Given below is one T cell receptor (beta chain) in context. Its antigen is unknown. The entry originates in a study of beta chain features in type 1 diabetes. Study summary: Sorted cell examination encompassed 100,000,000 or so cells across all samples. The study, taken as a whole, reports: Shorter TCRB CDR3s, moderately but significantly so, marked every one of the four CD4+ subsets in Type 1 diabetes patients. PCR could preferentially amplify shorter templates, alike in patients and controls. There were fewer insertions and more deletions at the VDJ junctions of type 1 diabetes patients.

CDR1 is SGHTA, CDR2 FQGNSA, per germline. The CDR3 has 16 residues. The V end lost 5 bases, the J end lost 2 bases, and 16 bases lay between the germline ends. Every bit of the isolated RNA underwent reverse transcription, so sequencing read expressed TCRB transcripts. Data came from immunoSEQ multiplex PCR; TCRdb stores just in-frame clones and leaves some out. The sample yields 240,000 or so clones, about 14% seen once. Via CD45RO/CCR7/CD25/CD127/CD95/CD27, cells of the CD4+ naive, central memory, regulatory and stem cell-like memory subsets were sorted. The sequence was obtained from a man younger than 40 with type 1 diabetes. Sequences were obtained from naive CD4+ T cells from blood. This chain connects TRBV7-2 to TRBJ1-3; the D gene is possibly TRBD1 (6 bases). The CDR3 bases are TGTGCCAGCAGCCCGGGGCAGGGGACCCCTGGAAACACCATATATTTT. It specifies CASSPGQGTPGNTIYF.